This record concerns one T cell receptor (beta chain) sequence. Authors' data handling: Amplification with reference gene primers provided the estimates of nucleated cell counts. The data were produced by immunoSEQ multiplex PCR, yet TCRdb's version contains in-frame clones alone and is incomplete. D and trimming were read from the DNA, whereas the V and J calls and clone size are those reported in that table. The sample yields 68,000 or so clones, more than 75% seen once. CDR1 is LNHDA, CDR2 SQIVND, per germline (reference sequence). V gave up 3 bases and J gave up 1 base, with 11 bases separating them. This CDR3 region has 15 residues. The data belong to a study of blood T cell repertoires in COVID-19. At the level of the study: The United States, Italy and Spain provided the acute and convalescent COVID-19 samples. T cells, B-cell-depleted T cells, or PBMCs supplied cDNA or gDNA.

The TCR sequence derives from a middle-aged man with active COVID-19. The specimen sequenced was peripheral blood. The chain is built from TRBV19 and TRBJ2-3; a possible D gene is TRBD2 (5 bases). This chain's CDR3 is CASSMTGRGTDTQYF. For the CDR3, the DNA is TGTGCCAGTAGTATGACGGGAAGGGGCACAGATACGCAGTATTTT.